The T cell receptor beta chain described here comes from a study of early T cells in non-severe SARS-CoV-2 infection. The CDR3 is 20 residues long. The sample holds many counts of this clonotype. TCRdb re-called the 5' RACE reads through MiXCR, storing one row per CDR3 protein. The sample comprises roughly 53,000 distinct CDR3 sequences, 7.5% to 9% of which are singletons, and under 4.5% rests with the top ten. The specimen comprised whole blood, sampled at baseline. This sequence originates from an adult who was a healthcare worker with PCR-confirmed SARS-CoV-2 infection or an uninfected control (not recorded which). This sequence joins TRBV21-1 and TRBJ2-2; the D segment call TRBD2 is taken from the table without a DNA check. TRBV21-1 is shown as a pseudogene. In DNA form, the CDR3 reads TGTGCCAGCAGGCTCCAGCGGGAGTGGTTATCTGTGCGAGTCACCGGGGAGCTGTTTTTT. As protein: CASRLQREWLSVRVTGELFF.